Each of the 14 T cell receptor beta chains below was sequenced from the same sample in a study of OX40 agonist ivuxolimab in advanced cancers. TCRdb's table, derived via immunoSEQ multiplex PCR, lists solely in-frame clones and lacks some. In the table there are 65,000 to 80,000 clones, about 93% of which are singletons. Here the sequenced sample was CD4+ or CD8+ T cells sorted from blood, taken in a trial of the OX40 agonist ivuxolimab. The source is an adult with an advanced solid tumor such as melanoma, head and neck, liver or kidney cancer.

The rearrangement links TRBV5-1 to TRBJ2-3, with 8 bases fitting TRBD1. The germline V gene encodes CDR1 SGHRS and CDR2 YFSETQ. This CDR3 region has 13 residues. Germline trimming cut 6 bases from V and 4 bases from J; bases unmatched to any gene: 4. The CDR3 here is CASKAGGADTQYF. The CDR3 nucleotides are TGCGCCAGCAAAGCAGGGGGCGCAGATACGCAGTATTTT.

CDR3 protein: CASSHIGESYEQYF. The CDR3 DNA sequence: TGCGCCAGCAGCCACATAGGGGAAAGCTACGAGCAGTACTTC. The chain links TRBV4-1 to TRBJ2-7, with TRBD1 as a possible D gene (5 bases). V shed 3 bases and J shed 3 bases, with 12 bases lying between them. Looked up from germline, CDR1 is MGHRA and CDR2 is YSYEKL. This CDR3 is 14 amino acids long.

The chain employs TRBV2 and TRBJ1-1; tentatively, D is TRBD1 (5 bases). Between the trimmed V and J ends, which lost 6 bases and 0 bases, there was a span of 20 bases. Germline CDR1 is SNHLY and CDR2 is FYNNEI. The CDR3 extends over 17 amino acids. The CDR3, as DNA: TGTGCCAGCAGGTCCTTAGTAATGGGACGGCTGAACACTGAAGCTTTCTTT. This sequence encodes CASRSLVMGRLNTEAFF.

DNA for the CDR3: TGCGCCAGCAGCCAAGTACCTAGCGGGGGGGCGGGGGATACGCAGTATTTT. This encodes CASSQVPSGGAGDTQYF. V and J are TRBV4-3 and TRBJ2-3, with 12 nucleotides matching TRBD2. Losses at the gene ends were 1 base for V and 6 bases for J; bases not matched to a gene: 8. Germline CDR1 reads LGHNA; CDR2 reads YSLEER. The CDR3 is 17 amino acids.

This sequence joins TRBV6-1 and TRBJ1-1; tentative D call: TRBD1 (6 bases). CDR3 length equals 12 residues. Germline values: CDR1 MNHNS, CDR2 SASEGT. Trimming took off 4 bases at V and 11 bases at J, with 14 bases between the two ends. CDR3 coding DNA: TGTGCCAGCAGTGTACAGGGCTCTAGGGCTTTCTTT. Its protein is CASSVQGSRAFF.

The gene calls are TRBV4-3 and TRBJ1-6, with 10 positions matching TRBD1. The ends lost 1 base at V and 8 bases at J; junction bases unmatched: 8. The CDR3 runs 17 residues. Germline lookup yields CDR1 LGHNA and CDR2 YSLEER. CDR3 bases: TGCGCCAGCAGCCAAGCCCCATCGGACAGGGGGGATTCACCCCTCCACTTT. Its translation is CASSQAPSDRGDSPLHF.

J is TRBJ1-2 and V is TRBV5-4; 7 bases agree with TRBD1. The CDR3 contains 13 residues. The trim removed 3 bases at V and 3 bases at J, leaving 2 bases unmatched. CDR1 and CDR2 (germline): SGHNT, YYREEE (reference sequence). For the CDR3, the DNA is TGTGCCAGCAGCTGGGGGACAGACTATGGCTACACCTTC. Translated, it gives CASSWGTDYGYTF.

The rearrangement uses TRBV2 and TRBJ1-1, with 8 bases identical to TRBD1. The germline CDR1 and CDR2 sequences are SNHLY and FYNNEI. The CDR3 is made up of 13 amino acids. Trimming at V came to 6 bases and at J to 6 bases, leaving 6 bases not matched to a gene. CDR3 amino acids: CASSADRGPEAFF. In nucleotides, the CDR3 is TGTGCCAGCAGCGCTGACAGGGGCCCTGAAGCTTTCTTT.

The chain employs TRBV9 and TRBJ1-1; 8 positions agree with TRBD1. Trimming at V came to 4 bases and at J to 3 bases, leaving 14 bases not matched to a gene. The CDR3 spans 17 residues. Germline loops: CDR1 SGDLS, CDR2 YYNGEE. Here the CDR3 DNA reads TGTGCCAGCAGCCCAAAATCCGGGACAGGCCCCTACACTGAAGCTTTCTTT. Protein sequence: CASSPKSGTGPYTEAFF.

DNA for the CDR3: TGTGCCAGCAGTGAAGCCACGGAATTTACTCAGCCCCAGCATTTT. It yields the protein CASSEATEFTQPQHF. The chain joins TRBV2 to TRBJ1-5; no reliable D call. Germline V lookup: CDR1 SNHLY, CDR2 FYNNEI. Trimming shortened V by 0 bases and J by 6 bases, and 12 bases separated the two germline ends. The CDR3 consists of 15 residues.

The chain couples TRBV5-4 to TRBJ2-2, with D possibly matching TRBD2 (6 bases). V was trimmed by 5 bases and J by 1 base, leaving 9 bases between them. The germline V gene encodes CDR1 SGHNT and CDR2 YYREEE (reference sequence). This CDR3 has 14 residues. This chain's CDR3 is CASSPGLNTGELFF. The CDR3 DNA follows: TGTGCCAGCAGTCCGGGACTGAACACCGGGGAGCTGTTTTTT.

The V and J genes are TRBV20-1 and TRBJ2-7; no clear D gene. Trimming took 2 bases from V and 7 from J, leaving 9 bases between them. Per germline, CDR1 DFQATT and CDR2 SNEGSKA (reference sequence). This CDR3 is 11 amino acids long. Here the CDR3 reads CSARLIVEQYF. DNA of the CDR3: TGCAGTGCTAGACTGATCGTAGAGCAGTACTTC.

This clone has just one count. The genes are TRBV19 and TRBJ2-1, with 10 bases aligning to TRBD2. The CDR3 sequence is 16 residues long. Germline assignment: CDR1 LNHDA and CDR2 SQIVND (reference sequence). V gave up 4 bases and J gave up 4 bases; unmatched junction bases: 7. CDR3 amino acids: CASSSYGLAVYNEQFF. The DNA of the CDR3 is TGTGCCAGTAGTAGCTACGGACTAGCGGTTTACAATGAGCAGTTCTTC.

The rearrangement links TRBV7-6 to TRBJ2-5; 10 nucleotides line up with TRBD2. With the DNA end fitting TRBJ2-7 better, the J assignment may be wrong. Looked up from germline, CDR1 is SGHVS and CDR2 is FNYEAQ. The CDR3 runs 17 residues. CDR3 loop: CASSLGTSGGKAYEQYF. CDR3 DNA sequence: TGTGCCAGCAGCTTAGGGACTAGCGGAGGGAAGGCCTACGAGCAGTACTTC.